This TCR beta chain was captured by sequencing in a study of blood T cell repertoires in COVID-19. Profiling relied on immunoSEQ multiplex PCR, and the TCRdb table lists in-frame clones only, not all of them. The table shows about 73,000 clones, with 84% occurring only once. Germline CDR1 and CDR2: SGHAT and FQNNGV. The CDR3 runs to 13 residues. V was clipped by 5 bases and J by 9 bases, with 11 bases between them. The chain uses TRBV11-2 and TRBJ1-6; the D gene is possibly TRBD1 (5 bases). Sequencing was carried out using peripheral blood. The sequence came from a human donor in a cohort sampled during active COVID-19. The CDR3 DNA reads as TGTGCCAGCAGCGGGACTCCTTCTTCACCCCTCCACTTT. Its translation is CASSGTPSSPLHF.